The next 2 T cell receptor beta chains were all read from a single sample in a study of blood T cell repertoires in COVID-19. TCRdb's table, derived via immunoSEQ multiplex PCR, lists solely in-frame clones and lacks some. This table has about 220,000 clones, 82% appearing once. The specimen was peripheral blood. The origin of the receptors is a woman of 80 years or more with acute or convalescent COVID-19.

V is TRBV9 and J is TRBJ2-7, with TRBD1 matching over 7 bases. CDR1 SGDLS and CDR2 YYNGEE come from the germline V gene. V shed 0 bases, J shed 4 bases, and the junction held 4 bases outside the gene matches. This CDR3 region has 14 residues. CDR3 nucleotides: TGTGCCAGCAGCGTAGACAGGGACAGATACGAGCAGTACTTC. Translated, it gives CASSVDRDRYEQYF.

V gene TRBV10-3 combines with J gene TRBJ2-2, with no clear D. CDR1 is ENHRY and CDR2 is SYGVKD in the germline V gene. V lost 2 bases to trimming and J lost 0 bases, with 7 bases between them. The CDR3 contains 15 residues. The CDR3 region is CAISERPANTGELFF. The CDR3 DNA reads TGTGCCATCAGTGAGCGCCCAGCGAACACCGGGGAGCTGTTTTTT.